The 27 T cell receptor beta chains reported below all come from one sample, sequenced in a study of beta chain features in type 1 diabetes. Isolated RNA was reverse transcribed in full, so expressed TCRB transcripts were sequenced. TCRdb keeps only in-frame clones here, not all; method: immunoSEQ multiplex PCR. The table lists approximately 400,000 clones, roughly 15% of them singletons. What was sequenced was naive CD4+ T cells from blood. These receptors all stem from a woman between 18 and 29 years old in good health.

The genes are TRBV6-5 and TRBJ2-7; 7 positions agree with TRBD2. Germline V gene data show CDR1 as MNHEY and CDR2 as SVGAGI. There are 13 residues in the CDR3. Unmatched junction bases numbered 10, after V lost 11 bases and J lost 3 bases. CDR3 sequence (DNA): TGTGCCGCGTCCCCCGGGACTAACTACGAGCAGTACTTC. This gives the protein CAASPGTNYEQYF.

This clone occurred a few times. The DNA for the CDR3 is TGTGCCAGCAGGCCGGGACTAATCACAGATACGCAGTATTTT. Its protein product is CASRPGLITDTQYF. The rearrangement links TRBV25-1 to TRBJ2-3; 7 bases line up with TRBD2. Per the germline V gene, CDR1 is MGHDK and CDR2 is SYGVNS. With 6 bases clipped from V and 2 bases from J, the junction kept 5 bases outside the gene matches. This CDR3 spans 14 amino acids.

The chain combines TRBV5-4 with TRBJ2-1; 7 bases match TRBD2. This CDR3 is 14 amino acids long. J was trimmed by 15 bases and V by 0 bases; bases with no gene match: 12. Germline assignment: CDR1 SGHNT and CDR2 YYREEE (reference sequence). CDR3 nucleotide sequence: TGTGCCAGCAGCTTGGGGTTGGCTAGCGGAGTCTCGTTCTTC. As protein: CASSLGLASGVSFF. The full variable domain, in which reference TRBV5-4 and TRBJ2-1 provide the parts outside the CDR3, is ETGVTQSPTHLIKTRGQQVTLRCSSQSGHNTVSWYQQALGQGPQFIFQYYREEENGRGNFPPRFSGLQFPNYSSELNVNALELDDSALYLCASSLGLASGVSFFGPGTRLTVL.

This clone has a handful of counts. This chain connects TRBV29-1 to TRBJ1-1; D gene ambiguous. The germline gives CDR1 SQVTM, CDR2 ANQGSEA. The CDR3 loop spans 13 amino acids. V was shortened by 7 bases and J by 0 bases, with 12 bases between the two germline ends. The CDR3 sequence: CSALGSLNTEAFF. The CDR3, as DNA: TGCAGCGCCCTGGGGAGTCTGAACACTGAAGCTTTCTTT.

CDR3 region: CASSLGGLNNEQFF. Written as DNA, the CDR3 is TGTGCCAGCAGCTTAGGGGGACTCAACAATGAGCAGTTCTTC. The chain is built from TRBV7-2 and TRBJ2-1; TRBD2 is a possible D gene (6 bases). Trimming removed 1 base at V and 5 bases at J, with 9 bases between. The CDR3 has 14 residues. Germline CDR1 and CDR2: SGHTA and FQGNSA.

This clone was detected only a few times. The chain combines TRBV4-2 with TRBJ1-5, with D tentatively TRBD1 (5 bases). Between the trimmed V and J ends, which lost 0 bases and 1 base, there was a span of 13 bases. Germline V gives CDR1 LGHNA, CDR2 YNFKEQ. The CDR3 covers 17 residues. The CDR3 region has the DNA TGTGCCAGCAGCCAAGATCTGGGTAGGGGAAGCAATCAGCCCCAGCATTTT. Its protein is CASSQDLGRGSNQPQHF.

This clone showed up just a few times. Written as DNA, the CDR3 is TGCAGCGTTGAGCGGCAGGGCTACGAGCAGTACTTC. Amino acid sequence: CSVERQGYEQYF. The chain is built from TRBV29-1 and TRBJ2-7; D perhaps matches TRBD1 (5 bases). Trimming pared 3 bases from V and 3 bases from J, leaving 9 bases between. Germline CDR1 is SQVTM and CDR2 is ANQGSEA. CDR3 length: 12 amino acids.

This clone was picked up a small number of times. V gene TRBV5-6 combines with J gene TRBJ2-2, with a possible D match to TRBD1 (5 bases). V lost 1 base, J lost 3 bases, and 10 bases lay in between. This CDR3 is built from 15 residues. CDR1 and CDR2 from the germline V gene are SGHDT and YYEEEE. In DNA, the CDR3 is TGTGCCAGCAGCTTGCCAACAGGATACACCGGGGAGCTGTTTTTT. Its translation is CASSLPTGYTGELFF.

This clone showed up just a few times. This chain joins TRBV5-1 and TRBJ2-6, with D uncertain. The CDR3 length is 15 residues. Germline V lookup: CDR1 SGHRS, CDR2 YFSETQ. V was cut by 3 bases and J by 4 bases, with 11 bases left in between. This CDR3 is CASSSRAGGANVLTF. CDR3 sequence (DNA): TGCGCCAGCAGCTCCCGAGCAGGAGGGGCCAACGTCCTGACTTTC.

The rearrangement uses TRBV15 and TRBJ2-3, with D possibly being TRBD2 (6 bases). CDR1 is LNHNV, CDR2 YYDKDF, per germline (reference sequence). Trimming shortened V by 5 bases and J by 0 bases, and 12 bases separated the two germline ends. The CDR3 runs 15 residues. CDR3 loop: CATSSLGGSTDTQYF. Here the CDR3 DNA reads TGTGCCACCAGCTCCCTGGGGGGTAGCACAGATACGCAGTATTTT.

This chain connects TRBV7-2 to TRBJ1-2; D gene uncertain. This CDR3 is built from 12 residues. Looked up from germline, CDR1 is SGHTA and CDR2 is FQGNSA. V was clipped by 10 bases and J by 1 base, with 10 bases between them. The CDR3 bases are TGTGCCACGCCCCAGCGTAACTATGGCTACACCTTC. This translates into CATPQRNYGYTF.

This clone was detected a few times. J is TRBJ2-1 and V is TRBV11-2; TRBD2 aligns across 7 bases. Germline V gene sequence: CDR1 SGHAT, CDR2 FQNNGV. The length of the CDR3 is 15 residues. V shed 4 bases and J 6 bases; nucleotides not matched to a gene: 9. Here the CDR3 reads CASSSNALASNEQFF. CDR3 coding DNA: TGTGCCAGCAGCTCAAACGCACTAGCGAGCAATGAGCAGTTCTTC.

The chain has TRBV30 and TRBJ2-3; the D gene is possibly TRBD1 (6 bases). From germline, CDR1 is GTSNPN and CDR2 SVGIG (reference sequence). With 1 base removed from V and 9 bases from J, the gap between germline ends came to 11 bases. The CDR3 runs to 12 residues. CDR3: CAWSESGDTQYF. In DNA, the CDR3 is TGTGCCTGGAGTGAATCAGGGGACACGCAGTATTTT.

This clone was found a few times. This chain connects TRBV18 to TRBJ2-7; 12 bases are a match to TRBD2. With V trimmed by 3 bases and J by 6 bases, 6 bases remained unmatched. Per the germline V gene, CDR1 is KGHSH and CDR2 is LQKENI. The CDR3 consists of 15 residues. The CDR3 sequence: CASSPRLAGESEQYF. Written as DNA, the CDR3 is TGTGCCAGCTCACCTAGACTAGCGGGAGAGTCCGAGCAGTACTTC.

This clone turned up a few times. The chain carries TRBV2 and TRBJ2-3; D call uncertain. Trimming left V 2 bases short and J 3 bases short, with 6 bases between. The CDR3 is made up of 13 amino acids. In germline, CDR1 is SNHLY, CDR2 FYNNEI. The CDR3 here is CASSELPTDTQYF. CDR3 DNA sequence: TGTGCCAGCAGTGAACTCCCGACAGATACGCAGTATTTT.

This clone was seen a handful of times. The CDR3 DNA reads TGCAGCGTTGTTCCCCGAGGAGAAGCTTTCTTT. Translated, it gives CSVVPRGEAFF. This rearrangement joins TRBV29-1 to TRBJ1-1; the D is unclear. The germline CDR1 and CDR2 sequences are SQVTM and ANQGSEA. The CDR3 is made up of 11 amino acids. Trimming cost V 4 bases and J 8 bases, with 11 bases left between them.

This clone has only a few counts. The chain has TRBV7-9 and TRBJ1-1; no definite D call. The V end was cut by 0 bases, the J end by 0 bases, with 5 bases between. CDR1 and CDR2 from the germline V gene are SEHNR and FQNEAQ (reference sequence). CDR3 length: 14 amino acids. Here the CDR3 reads CASSLAQLNTEAFF. In DNA form, the CDR3 reads TGTGCCAGCAGCTTAGCACAGTTGAACACTGAAGCTTTCTTT.

The genes are TRBV15 and TRBJ1-5, with D unclear. Germline loops: CDR1 LNHNV, CDR2 YYDKDF (reference sequence). This CDR3 has 15 residues. V lost 7 bases and J lost 0, with 13 bases in between. The chain's CDR3 is CATMEGSYSNQPQHF. DNA for the CDR3: TGTGCCACCATGGAGGGATCCTATAGCAATCAGCCCCAGCATTTT.

In its sample, this clone was seen a few times. Here the CDR3 reads CASSQDSYGGMNTEAFF. The CDR3 region has the DNA TGCGCCAGCAGCCAAGATTCGTACGGGGGGATGAACACTGAAGCTTTCTTT. The J gene is TRBJ1-1, the V gene TRBV4-1; tentatively, D is TRBD1 (5 bases). CDR3 size: 17 residues. Trimming shortened V by 0 bases and J by 0 bases, and 14 bases separated the two germline ends. Germline CDR1 is MGHRA and CDR2 is YSYEKL.

This chain links TRBV5-1 with TRBJ2-1; D may be TRBD1 (6 bases). Germline values: CDR1 SGHRS, CDR2 YFSETQ. CDR3 length: 13 amino acids. Trimming pared 4 bases from V and 6 bases from J, leaving 11 bases between. The CDR3 reads CASSPGHLNEQFF. In DNA form, the CDR3 reads TGCGCCAGCAGCCCGGGACACCTCAATGAGCAGTTCTTC.

The rearrangement uses TRBV11-2 and TRBJ2-7; 8 nucleotides agree with TRBD1. This CDR3 spans 16 amino acids. The ends lost 1 base at V and 4 bases at J; junction bases unmatched: 9. In germline, CDR1 is SGHAT, CDR2 FQNNGV. The CDR3 loop reads CASSLGQGSRGYEQYF. The CDR3 DNA sequence: TGTGCCAGCAGCTTAGGACAGGGGTCGAGGGGTTACGAGCAGTACTTC.

This clone came up a few times. This chain links TRBV4-2 with TRBJ2-1; tentatively, D is TRBD2 (6 bases). The CDR3 has 15 residues. In germline, CDR1 is LGHNA, CDR2 YNFKEQ. The ends were cut back, 1 base at V and 2 bases at J, with 9 bases in the middle. The chain's CDR3 is CASSQGSGTYNEQFF. The CDR3, as DNA: TGTGCCAGCAGCCAAGGTAGCGGAACCTACAATGAGCAGTTCTTC.

The chain employs TRBV18 and TRBJ1-2, with 8 nucleotides matching TRBD1. The length of the CDR3 is 12 residues. Per the germline V gene, CDR1 is KGHSH and CDR2 is LQKENI. V dropped 4 bases and J dropped 10; count of bases not matched to a gene: 5. The CDR3 is CASSRAGGDYTF. CDR3 in DNA: TGTGCCAGCTCACGTGCAGGGGGCGACTACACCTTC. Filled out from reference TRBV18 and TRBJ1-2, the complete variable domain reads NAGVMQNPRHLVRRRGQEARLRCSPMKGHSHVYWYRQLPEEGLKFMVYLQKENIIDESGMPKERFSAEFPKEGPSILRIQQVVRGDSAAYFCASSRAGGDYTFGSGTRLTVV.

V gene TRBV6-6 combines with J gene TRBJ1-2; the match to TRBD1 covers 7 bases. The germline gives CDR1 MNHNY, CDR2 SVGAGI (reference sequence). The CDR3 runs 13 residues. V gave up 6 bases and J gave up 4 bases; unmatched junction bases: 5. Written as DNA, the CDR3 is TGTGCCAGCAGGGGACGGGACAGCTATGGCTACACCTTC. Amino acid sequence: CASRGRDSYGYTF.

The rearrangement uses TRBV4-2 and TRBJ2-7; TRBD2 might be the D (5 bases). This CDR3 comprises 14 residues. The ends were cut back, 0 bases at V and 2 bases at J, with 8 bases in the middle. Germline CDR1 is LGHNA and CDR2 is YNFKEQ. As DNA, the CDR3 is TGTGCCAGCAGCCAAGATCGGAGGACCTACGAGCAGTACTTC. Translated: CASSQDRRTYEQYF.

The chain employs TRBV9 and TRBJ2-3; TRBD2 is a possible D gene (5 bases). Per the germline V gene, CDR1 is SGDLS and CDR2 is YYNGEE. Trimming shortened V by 2 bases and J by 5 bases, and 15 bases separated the two germline ends. The CDR3 contains 15 residues. CDR3 sequence (DNA): TGTGCCAGCAGCGTGGACCCTTTCGAGGGAGATACGCAGTATTTT. Encoded protein: CASSVDPFEGDTQYF.

The rearrangement links TRBV7-9 to TRBJ2-7; 7 nucleotides agree with TRBD1. From germline, CDR1 is SEHNR and CDR2 FQNEAQ (reference sequence). V lost 7 bases and J lost 5; bases outside the gene matches: 8. This CDR3 contains 13 residues. CDR3 amino acids: CASTPDRAHEQYF. CDR3 sequence (DNA): TGTGCCAGCACCCCTGACAGGGCCCACGAGCAGTACTTC.